This T cell receptor (beta chain) was recovered during a study of molecular identifiers for immune sequencing clone quantification. Study conclusions and caveats: Reportedly, one cell's Jurkat TCR RNA was detected within one million naive CD8 cells. Highly expanded clones may be undercounted when identical TCR molecules share barcodes.

Sorted cells numbering about 19,000 to 1,000,000, with 10%, 30% or 50% RNA, yielded the naive CD8 libraries. The authors gated naive CD8 T cells as CD8+CD4-CCR7+CD45RA+ for sorting. TCRdb processed the PCR reads anew with MiXCR; each CDR3 protein has one entry. The sample includes 250,000 to 350,000 distinct CDR3 sequences, 20% to 25% of them seen just once. This clonotype was detected ten times or more. Its antigen is as yet unknown. This TCR was sampled from a human donor in good health. Some libraries in this study had Jurkat cell RNA spiked in. Sequenced sample: naive CD8+ T cells from blood, with Jurkat cell RNA spiked in. Noted subset: FACS-sorted CD8+CD4-CCR7+CD45RA+ naive T cells.

CDR3 sequence reads: CATSNHRGDNQPQHF. DNA for the CDR3: TGTGCCACCAGTAATCACAGGGGGGACAATCAGCCCCAGCATTTT. V is TRBV24-1 and J is TRBJ1-5; TRBD1 matches at 8 bases. V gave up 6 bases and J gave up 3 bases; unmatched junction bases: 6. From germline, CDR1 is KGHDR and CDR2 SFDVKD. This CDR3 contains 15 residues.